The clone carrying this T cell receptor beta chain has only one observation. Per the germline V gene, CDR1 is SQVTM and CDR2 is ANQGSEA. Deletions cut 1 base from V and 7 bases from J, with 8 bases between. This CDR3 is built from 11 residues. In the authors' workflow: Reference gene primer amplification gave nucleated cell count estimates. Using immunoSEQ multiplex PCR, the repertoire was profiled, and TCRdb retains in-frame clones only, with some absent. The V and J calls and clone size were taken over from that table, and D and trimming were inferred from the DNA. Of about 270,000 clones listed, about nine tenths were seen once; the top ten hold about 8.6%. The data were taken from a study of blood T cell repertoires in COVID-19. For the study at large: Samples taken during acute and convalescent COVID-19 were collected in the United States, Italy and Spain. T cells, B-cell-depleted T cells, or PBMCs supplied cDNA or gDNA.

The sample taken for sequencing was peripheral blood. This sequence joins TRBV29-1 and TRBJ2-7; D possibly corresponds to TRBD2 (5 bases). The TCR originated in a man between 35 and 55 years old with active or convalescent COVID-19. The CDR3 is CSVEGGVEQYF. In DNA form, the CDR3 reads TGCAGCGTTGAAGGGGGAGTGGAGCAGTACTTC.